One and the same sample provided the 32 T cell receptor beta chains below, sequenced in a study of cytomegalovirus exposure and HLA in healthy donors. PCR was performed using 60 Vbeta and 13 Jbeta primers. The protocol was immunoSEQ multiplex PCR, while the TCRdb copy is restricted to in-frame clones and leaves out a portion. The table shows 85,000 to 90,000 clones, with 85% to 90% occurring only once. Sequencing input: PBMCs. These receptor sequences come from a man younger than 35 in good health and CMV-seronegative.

DNA for the CDR3: TGTGCCAGCAGGCTGGGACTAGCGAGTGCAGATACGCAGTATTTT. It translates to CASRLGLASADTQYF. The chain links TRBV11-1 to TRBJ2-3; 10 bases align to TRBD2. V shed 6 bases and J 4 bases; nucleotides not matched to a gene: 7. The CDR3 has 15 residues. Germline V CDR1 and CDR2: SGHAT, FQDESV (reference sequence).

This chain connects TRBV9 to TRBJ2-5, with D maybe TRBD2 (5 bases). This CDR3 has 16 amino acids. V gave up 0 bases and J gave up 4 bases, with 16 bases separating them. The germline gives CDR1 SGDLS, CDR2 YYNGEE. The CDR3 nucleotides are TGTGCCAGCAGCGTAGGTCTTGGGAGAGGCGGAGAGACCCAGTACTTC. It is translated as CASSVGLGRGGETQYF.

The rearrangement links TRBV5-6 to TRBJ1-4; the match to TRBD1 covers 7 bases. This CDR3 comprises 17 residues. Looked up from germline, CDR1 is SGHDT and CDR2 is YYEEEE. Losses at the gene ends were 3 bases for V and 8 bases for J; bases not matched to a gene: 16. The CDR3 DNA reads TGTGCCAGCAGCTCGCCAGGCTTGGGGGTAGGGGGCGAAAAACTGTTTTTT. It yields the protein CASSSPGLGVGGEKLFF. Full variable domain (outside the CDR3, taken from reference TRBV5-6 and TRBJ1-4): DAGVTQSPTHLIKTRGQQVTLRCSPKSGHDTVSWYQQALGQGPQFIFQYYEEEERQRGNFPDRFSGHQFPNYSSELNVNALLLGDSALYLCASSSPGLGVGGEKLFFGSGTQLSVL.

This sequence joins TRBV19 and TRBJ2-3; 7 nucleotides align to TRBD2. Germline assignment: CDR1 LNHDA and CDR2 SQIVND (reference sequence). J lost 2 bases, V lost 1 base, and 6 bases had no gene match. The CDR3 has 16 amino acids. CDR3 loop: CASSIGSGTITDTQYF. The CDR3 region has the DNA TGTGCCAGTAGTATAGGCTCCGGGACTATCACAGATACGCAGTATTTT.

The CDR3 reads CASSLRLGGAGGPVTDTQYF. CDR3 sequence (DNA): TGTGCCAGCAGTTTACGGCTCGGCGGGGCGGGAGGGCCCGTCACAGATACGCAGTATTTT. This chain joins TRBV27 and TRBJ2-3; 9 bases align to TRBD2. Germline V gene data show CDR1 as MNHEY and CDR2 as SMNVEV (reference sequence). The CDR3 runs to 20 residues. V shed 2 bases, J shed 2 bases, and the junction held 17 bases outside the gene matches.

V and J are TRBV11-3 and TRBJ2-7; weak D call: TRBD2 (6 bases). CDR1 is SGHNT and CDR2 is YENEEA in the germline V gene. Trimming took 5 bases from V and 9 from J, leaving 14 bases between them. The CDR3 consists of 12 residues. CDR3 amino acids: CASSTRDSRQYF. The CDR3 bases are TGTGCCAGCAGCACCCGGGACTCCCGGCAGTACTTC.

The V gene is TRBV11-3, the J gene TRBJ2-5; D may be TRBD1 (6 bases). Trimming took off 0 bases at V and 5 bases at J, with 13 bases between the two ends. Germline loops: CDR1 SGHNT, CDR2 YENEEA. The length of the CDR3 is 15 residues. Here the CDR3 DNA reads TGTGCCAGCAGCTTAGACGGCGGCAGGGGTGAGACCCAGTACTTC. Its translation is CASSLDGGRGETQYF.

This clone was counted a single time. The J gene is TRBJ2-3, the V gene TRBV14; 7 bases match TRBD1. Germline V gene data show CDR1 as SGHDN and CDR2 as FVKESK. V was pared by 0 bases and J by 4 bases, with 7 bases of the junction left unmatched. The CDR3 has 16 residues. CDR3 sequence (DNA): TGTGCCAGCAGCCAAGATCGTACAGGGGTTCCAGATACGCAGTATTTT. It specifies CASSQDRTGVPDTQYF.

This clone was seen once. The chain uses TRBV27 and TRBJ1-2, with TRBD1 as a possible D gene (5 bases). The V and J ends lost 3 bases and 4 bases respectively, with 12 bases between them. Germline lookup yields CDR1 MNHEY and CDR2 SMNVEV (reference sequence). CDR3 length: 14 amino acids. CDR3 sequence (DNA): TGTGCCAGCAGTTTTTCAGGGCCAAGCTATGGCTACACCTTC. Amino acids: CASSFSGPSYGYTF.

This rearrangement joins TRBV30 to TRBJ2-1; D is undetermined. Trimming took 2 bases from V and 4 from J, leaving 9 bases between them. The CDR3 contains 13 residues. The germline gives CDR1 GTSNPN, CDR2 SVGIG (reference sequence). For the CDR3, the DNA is TGTGCCTGGAGTCCAACGCGTTACAATGAGCAGTTCTTC. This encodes CAWSPTRYNEQFF.

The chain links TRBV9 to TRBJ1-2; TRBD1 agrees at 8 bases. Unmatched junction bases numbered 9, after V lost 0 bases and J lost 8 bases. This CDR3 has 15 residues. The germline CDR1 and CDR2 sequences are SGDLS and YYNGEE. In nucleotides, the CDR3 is TGTGCCAGCAGCGTAGGCCCAGGGGGCTCGAAAGGCTACACCTTC. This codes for CASSVGPGGSKGYTF.

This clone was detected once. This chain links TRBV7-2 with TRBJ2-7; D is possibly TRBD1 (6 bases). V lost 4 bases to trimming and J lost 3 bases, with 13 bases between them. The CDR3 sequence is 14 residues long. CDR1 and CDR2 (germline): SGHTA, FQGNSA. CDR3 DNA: TGTGCCAGCAGCTCCCAAGGACAGATCTACGAGCAGTACTTC. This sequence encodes CASSSQGQIYEQYF.

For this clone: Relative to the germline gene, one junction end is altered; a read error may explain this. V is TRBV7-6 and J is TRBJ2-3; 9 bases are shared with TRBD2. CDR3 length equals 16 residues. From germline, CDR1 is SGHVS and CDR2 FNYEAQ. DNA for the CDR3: TGTGCCAGCAGCATCGCTAGCGGGACCATCACAGATACGCGGTATTTT. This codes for CASSIASGTITDTRYF.

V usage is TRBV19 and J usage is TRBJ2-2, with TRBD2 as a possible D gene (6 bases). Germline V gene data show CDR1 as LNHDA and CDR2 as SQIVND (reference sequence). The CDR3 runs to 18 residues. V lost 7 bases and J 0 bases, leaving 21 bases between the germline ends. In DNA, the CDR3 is TGTGCCAGTACCCGGAGAGGGAGGCACTTCGCGAACACCGGGGAGCTGTTTTTT. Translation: CASTRRGRHFANTGELFF.

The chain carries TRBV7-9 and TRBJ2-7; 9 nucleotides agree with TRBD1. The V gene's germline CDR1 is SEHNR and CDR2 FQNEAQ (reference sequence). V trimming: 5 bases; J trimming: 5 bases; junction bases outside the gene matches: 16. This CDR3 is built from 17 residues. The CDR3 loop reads CASSVDHSGTGQDEQYF. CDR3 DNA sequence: TGTGCCAGCAGCGTCGACCATTCCGGGACAGGGCAAGACGAGCAGTACTTC.

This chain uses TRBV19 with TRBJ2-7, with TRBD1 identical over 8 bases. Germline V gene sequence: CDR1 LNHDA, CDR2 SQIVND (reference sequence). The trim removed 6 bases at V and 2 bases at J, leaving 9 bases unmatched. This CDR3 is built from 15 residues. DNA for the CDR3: TGTGCCAGTAGCAACCGGGACAGGCCGCCCTACGAGCAGTACTTC. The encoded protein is CASSNRDRPPYEQYF.

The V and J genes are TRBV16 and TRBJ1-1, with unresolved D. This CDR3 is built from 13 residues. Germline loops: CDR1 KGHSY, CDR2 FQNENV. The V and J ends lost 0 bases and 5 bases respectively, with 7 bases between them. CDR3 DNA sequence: TGTGCCAGCAGCCAATCCCCCCGGACTGAAGCTTTCTTT. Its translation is CASSQSPRTEAFF.

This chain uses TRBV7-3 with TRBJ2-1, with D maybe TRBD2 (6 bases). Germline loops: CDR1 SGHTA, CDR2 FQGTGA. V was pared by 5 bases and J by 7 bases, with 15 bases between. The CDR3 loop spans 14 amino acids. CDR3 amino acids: CASSPGLAGNEQFF. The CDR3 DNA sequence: TGTGCCAGCAGCCCGGGACTTGCGGGGAATGAGCAGTTCTTC.

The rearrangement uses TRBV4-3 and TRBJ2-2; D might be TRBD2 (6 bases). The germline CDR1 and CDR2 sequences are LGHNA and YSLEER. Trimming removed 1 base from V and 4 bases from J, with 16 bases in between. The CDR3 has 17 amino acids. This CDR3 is CASSQATGTYSTGELFF. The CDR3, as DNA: TGCGCCAGCAGCCAAGCCACCGGGACTTACTCCACCGGGGAGCTGTTTTTT.

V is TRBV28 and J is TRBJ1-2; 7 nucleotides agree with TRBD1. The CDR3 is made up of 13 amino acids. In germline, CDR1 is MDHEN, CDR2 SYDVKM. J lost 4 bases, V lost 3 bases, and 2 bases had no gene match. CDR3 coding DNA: TGTGCCAGCAGTTTCGGGACAGTCTATGGCTACACCTTC. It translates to CASSFGTVYGYTF.

The CDR3 bases are TGTGCCAGCAGTGAAACCCCGGGACAGGGGGCGCAGCCCCAGCATTTT. Encoded protein: CASSETPGQGAQPQHF. The chain combines TRBV6-1 with TRBJ1-5, with 12 positions matching TRBD1. This CDR3 has 16 amino acids. V shed 2 bases and J 7 bases; nucleotides not matched to a gene: 6. The germline CDR1 and CDR2 sequences are MNHNS and SASEGT.

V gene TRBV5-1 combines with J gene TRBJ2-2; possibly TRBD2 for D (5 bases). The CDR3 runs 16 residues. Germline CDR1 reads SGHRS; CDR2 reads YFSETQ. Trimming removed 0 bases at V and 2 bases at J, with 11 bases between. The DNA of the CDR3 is TGCGCCAGCAGCTTGGATCGGGGTACTAACACCGGGGAGCTGTTTTTT. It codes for CASSLDRGTNTGELFF.

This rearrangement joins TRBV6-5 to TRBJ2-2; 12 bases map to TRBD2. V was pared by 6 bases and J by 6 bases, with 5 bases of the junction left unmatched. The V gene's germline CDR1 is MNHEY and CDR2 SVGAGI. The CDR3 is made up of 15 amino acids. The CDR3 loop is CASRDPSGRAGELFF. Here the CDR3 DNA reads TGTGCCAGCAGGGATCCTAGCGGGAGGGCCGGGGAGCTGTTTTTT.

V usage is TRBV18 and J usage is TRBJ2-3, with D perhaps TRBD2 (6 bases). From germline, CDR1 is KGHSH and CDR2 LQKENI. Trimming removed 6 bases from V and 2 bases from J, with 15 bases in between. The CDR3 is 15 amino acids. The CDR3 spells CASSRRRGNTDTQYF. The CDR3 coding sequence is TGTGCCAGCTCGCGCCGTCGGGGGAACACAGATACGCAGTATTTT.

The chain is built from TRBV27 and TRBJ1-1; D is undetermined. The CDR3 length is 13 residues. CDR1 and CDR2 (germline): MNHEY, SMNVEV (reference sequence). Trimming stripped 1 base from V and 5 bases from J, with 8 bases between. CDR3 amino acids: CASSLYYGTEAFF. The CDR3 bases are TGTGCCAGCAGTTTATATTACGGGACTGAAGCTTTCTTT.

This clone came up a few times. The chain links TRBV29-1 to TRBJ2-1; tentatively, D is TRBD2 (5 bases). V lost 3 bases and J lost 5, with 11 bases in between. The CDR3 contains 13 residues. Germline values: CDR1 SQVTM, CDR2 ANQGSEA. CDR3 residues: CSVDFGNDNEQFF. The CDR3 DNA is TGCAGCGTTGACTTCGGGAATGACAATGAGCAGTTCTTC.

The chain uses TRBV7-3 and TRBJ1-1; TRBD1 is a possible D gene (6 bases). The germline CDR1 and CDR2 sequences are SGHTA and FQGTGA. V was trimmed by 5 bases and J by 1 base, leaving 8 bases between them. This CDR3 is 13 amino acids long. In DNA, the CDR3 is TGTGCCAGCAGCCCGACAGGGAACACTGAAGCTTTCTTT. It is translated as CASSPTGNTEAFF.

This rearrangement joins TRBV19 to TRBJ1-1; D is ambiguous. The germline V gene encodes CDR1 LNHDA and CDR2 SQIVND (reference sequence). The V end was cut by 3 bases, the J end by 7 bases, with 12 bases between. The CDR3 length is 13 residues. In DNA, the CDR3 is TGTGCCAGTAGTATTCCTCCGCGCGGTGAAGCTTTCTTT. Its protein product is CASSIPPRGEAFF.

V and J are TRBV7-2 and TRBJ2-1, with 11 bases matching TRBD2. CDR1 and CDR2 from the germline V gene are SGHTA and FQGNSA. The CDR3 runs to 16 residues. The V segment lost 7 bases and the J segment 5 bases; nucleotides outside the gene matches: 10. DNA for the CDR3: TGTGCCAGCACCAGAACCGGGACTAGCGGAAACAATGAGCAGTTCTTC. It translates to CASTRTGTSGNNEQFF. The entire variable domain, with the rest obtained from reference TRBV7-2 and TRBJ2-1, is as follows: GAGVSQSPSNKVTEKGKDVELRCDPISGHTALYWYRQSLGQGLEFLIYFQGNSAPDKSGLPSDRFSAERTGGSVSTLTIQRTQQEDSAVYLCASTRTGTSGNNEQFFGPGTRLTVL.

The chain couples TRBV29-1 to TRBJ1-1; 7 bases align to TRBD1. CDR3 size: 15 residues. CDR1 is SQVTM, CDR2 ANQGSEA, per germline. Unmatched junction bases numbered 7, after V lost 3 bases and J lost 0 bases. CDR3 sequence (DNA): TGCAGCGTTGAGGCGACCGGGACAGTGAACACTGAAGCTTTCTTT. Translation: CSVEATGTVNTEAFF.

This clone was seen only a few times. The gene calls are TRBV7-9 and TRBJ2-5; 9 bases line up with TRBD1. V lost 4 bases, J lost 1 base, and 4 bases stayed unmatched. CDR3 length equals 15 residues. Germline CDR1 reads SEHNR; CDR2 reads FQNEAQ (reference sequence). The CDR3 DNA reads TGTGCCAGCAGCTGGGGGACAGGGACCCAAGAGACCCAGTACTTC. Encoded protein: CASSWGTGTQETQYF.

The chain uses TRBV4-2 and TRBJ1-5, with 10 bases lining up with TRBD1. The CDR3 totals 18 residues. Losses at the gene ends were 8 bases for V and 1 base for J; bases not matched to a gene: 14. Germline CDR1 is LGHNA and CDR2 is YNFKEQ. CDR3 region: CASSTGTGVPGSNQPQHF. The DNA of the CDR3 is TGTGCCAGCTCTACCGGGACAGGGGTTCCCGGGAGCAATCAGCCCCAGCATTTT.